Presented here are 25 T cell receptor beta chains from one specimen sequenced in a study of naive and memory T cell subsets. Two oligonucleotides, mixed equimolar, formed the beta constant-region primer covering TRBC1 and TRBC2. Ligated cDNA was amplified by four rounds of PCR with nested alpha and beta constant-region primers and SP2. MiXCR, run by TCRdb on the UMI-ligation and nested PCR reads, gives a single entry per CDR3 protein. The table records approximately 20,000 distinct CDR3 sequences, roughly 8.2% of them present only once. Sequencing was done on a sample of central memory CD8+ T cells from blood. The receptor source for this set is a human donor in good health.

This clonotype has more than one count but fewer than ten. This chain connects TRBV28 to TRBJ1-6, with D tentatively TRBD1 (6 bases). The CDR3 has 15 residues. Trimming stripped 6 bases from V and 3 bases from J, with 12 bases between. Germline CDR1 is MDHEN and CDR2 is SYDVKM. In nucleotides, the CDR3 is TGTGCCAGCAGATCTCCGGGACACTATAATTCACCCCTCCACTTT. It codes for CASRSPGHYNSPLHF.

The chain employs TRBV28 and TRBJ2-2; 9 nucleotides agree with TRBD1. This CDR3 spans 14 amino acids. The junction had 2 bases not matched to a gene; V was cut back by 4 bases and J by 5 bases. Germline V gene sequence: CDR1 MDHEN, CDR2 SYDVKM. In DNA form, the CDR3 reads TGTGCCAGCAGTTCAGACAGGGGGACCGGGGAGCTGTTTTTT. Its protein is CASSSDRGTGELFF.

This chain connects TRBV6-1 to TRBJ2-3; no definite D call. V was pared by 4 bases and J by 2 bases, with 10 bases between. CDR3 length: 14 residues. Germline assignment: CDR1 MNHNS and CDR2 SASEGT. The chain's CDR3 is CASSAPENTDTQYF. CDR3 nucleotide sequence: TGTGCCAGCAGTGCTCCGGAAAACACAGATACGCAGTATTTT.

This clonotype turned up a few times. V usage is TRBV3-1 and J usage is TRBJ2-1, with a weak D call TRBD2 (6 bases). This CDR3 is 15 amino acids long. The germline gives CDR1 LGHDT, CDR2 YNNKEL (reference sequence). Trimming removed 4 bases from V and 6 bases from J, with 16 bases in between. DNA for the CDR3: TGTGCCAGCAGCCCACTAGCACCGGGGGTCAATGAGCAGTTCTTC. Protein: CASSPLAPGVNEQFF.

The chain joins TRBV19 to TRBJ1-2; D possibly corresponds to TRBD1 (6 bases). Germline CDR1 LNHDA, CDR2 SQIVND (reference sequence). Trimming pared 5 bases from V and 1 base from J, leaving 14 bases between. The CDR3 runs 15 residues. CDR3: CASSRDRRYNYGYTF. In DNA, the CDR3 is TGTGCCAGTAGTCGTGACAGGCGATATAACTATGGCTACACCTTC.

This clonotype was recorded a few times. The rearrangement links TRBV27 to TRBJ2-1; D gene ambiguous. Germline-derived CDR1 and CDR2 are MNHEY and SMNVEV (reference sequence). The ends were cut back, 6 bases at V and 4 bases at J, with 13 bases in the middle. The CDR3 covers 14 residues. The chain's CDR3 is CASRGGTPYNEQFF. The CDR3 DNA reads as TGTGCCAGCAGAGGTGGAACTCCTTACAATGAGCAGTTCTTC.

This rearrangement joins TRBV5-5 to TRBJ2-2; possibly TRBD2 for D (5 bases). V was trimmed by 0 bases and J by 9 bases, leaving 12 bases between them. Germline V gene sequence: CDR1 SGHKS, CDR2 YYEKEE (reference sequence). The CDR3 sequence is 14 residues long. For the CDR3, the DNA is TGTGCCAGCAGCTTGGAAACAGCGGAATGGGAGCTGTTTTTT. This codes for CASSLETAEWELFF.

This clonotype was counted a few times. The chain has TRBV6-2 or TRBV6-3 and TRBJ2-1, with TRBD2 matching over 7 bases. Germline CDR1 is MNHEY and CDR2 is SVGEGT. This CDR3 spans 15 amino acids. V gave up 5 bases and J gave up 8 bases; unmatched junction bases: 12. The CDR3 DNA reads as TGTGCCAGCAGTCAACTGGGCGGGAGATATGATGAGCAGTTCTTC. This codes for CASSQLGGRYDEQFF.

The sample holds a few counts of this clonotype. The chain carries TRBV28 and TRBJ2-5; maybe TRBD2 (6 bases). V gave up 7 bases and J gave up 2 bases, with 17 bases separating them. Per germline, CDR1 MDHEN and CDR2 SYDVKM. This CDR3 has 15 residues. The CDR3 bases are TGTGCCAGCACCGACCAGGACTACCCTCAAGAGACCCAGTACTTC. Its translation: CASTDQDYPQETQYF.

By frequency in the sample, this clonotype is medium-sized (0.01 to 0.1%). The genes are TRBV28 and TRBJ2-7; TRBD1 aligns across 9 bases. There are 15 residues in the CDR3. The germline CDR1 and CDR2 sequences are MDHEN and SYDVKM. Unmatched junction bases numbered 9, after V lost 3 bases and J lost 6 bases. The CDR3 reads CASSLARDRVGEQYF. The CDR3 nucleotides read TGTGCCAGCAGTTTGGCTCGGGACAGGGTCGGCGAGCAGTACTTC.

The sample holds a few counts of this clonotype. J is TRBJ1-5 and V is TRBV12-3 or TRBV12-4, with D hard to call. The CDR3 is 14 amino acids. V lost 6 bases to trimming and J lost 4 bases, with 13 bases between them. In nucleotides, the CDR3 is TGTGCCAGCAGGGACGGACCGCAAAATCAGCCCCAGCATTTT. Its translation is CASRDGPQNQPQHF.

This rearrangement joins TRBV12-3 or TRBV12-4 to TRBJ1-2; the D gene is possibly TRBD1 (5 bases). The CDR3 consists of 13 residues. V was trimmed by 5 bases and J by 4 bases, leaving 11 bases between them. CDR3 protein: CASSPGKSYGYTF. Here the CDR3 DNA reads TGTGCCAGCAGTCCAGGGAAAAGCTATGGCTACACCTTC.

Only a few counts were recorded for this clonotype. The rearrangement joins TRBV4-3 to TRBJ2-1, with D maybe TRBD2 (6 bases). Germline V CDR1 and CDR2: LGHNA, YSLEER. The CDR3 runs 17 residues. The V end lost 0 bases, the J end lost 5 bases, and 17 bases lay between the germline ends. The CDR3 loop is CASSQDSPILANNEQFF. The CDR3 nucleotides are TGCGCCAGCAGCCAAGATTCCCCCATTCTAGCGAACAATGAGCAGTTCTTC.

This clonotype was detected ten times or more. CDR3 nucleotide sequence: TGCGCCAGCAGCTTTGCCGAGACCCAGTACTTC. Translation: CASSFAETQYF. This chain uses TRBV5-1 with TRBJ2-5, with D unresolved. Germline values: CDR1 SGHRS, CDR2 YFSETQ. V lost 2 bases and J 5 bases, leaving 4 bases between the germline ends. The CDR3 consists of 11 residues.

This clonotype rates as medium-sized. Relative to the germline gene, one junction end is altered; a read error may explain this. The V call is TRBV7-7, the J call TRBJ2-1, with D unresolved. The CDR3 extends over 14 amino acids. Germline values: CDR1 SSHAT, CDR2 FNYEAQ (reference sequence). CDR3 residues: CASSKYGAYNEQFF. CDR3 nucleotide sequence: TGTGCTAGCAGCAAATACGGAGCCTACAATGAGCAGTTCTTC.

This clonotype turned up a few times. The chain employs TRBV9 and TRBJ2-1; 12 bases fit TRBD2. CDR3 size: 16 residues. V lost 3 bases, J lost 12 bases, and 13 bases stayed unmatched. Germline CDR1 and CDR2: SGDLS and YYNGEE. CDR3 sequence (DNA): TGTGCCAGCAGCGGGCCTAGCGGGAGGGCCTATCGGGTGCAGTTCTTC. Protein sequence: CASSGPSGRAYRVQFF. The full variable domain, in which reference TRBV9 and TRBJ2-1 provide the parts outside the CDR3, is DSGVTQTPKHLITATGQRVTLRCSPRSGDLSVYWYQQSLDQGLQFLIQYYNGEERAKGNILERFSAQQFPDLHSELNLSSLELGDSALYFCASSGPSGRAYRVQFFGPGTRLTVL.

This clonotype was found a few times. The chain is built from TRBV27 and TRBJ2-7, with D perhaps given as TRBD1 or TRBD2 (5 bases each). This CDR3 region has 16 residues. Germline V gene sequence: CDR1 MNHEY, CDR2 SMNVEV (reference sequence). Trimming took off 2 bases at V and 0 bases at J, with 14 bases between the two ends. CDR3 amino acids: CASSLSRGPISYEQYF. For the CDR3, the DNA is TGTGCCAGCAGTTTAAGTCGGGGACCCATCTCCTACGAGCAGTACTTC.

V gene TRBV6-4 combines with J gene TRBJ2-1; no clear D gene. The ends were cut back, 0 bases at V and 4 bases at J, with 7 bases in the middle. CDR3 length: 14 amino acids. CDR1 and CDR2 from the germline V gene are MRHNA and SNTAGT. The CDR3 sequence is CASSDSPGYNEQFF. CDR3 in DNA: TGTGCCAGCAGTGACTCTCCCGGTTACAATGAGCAGTTCTTC.

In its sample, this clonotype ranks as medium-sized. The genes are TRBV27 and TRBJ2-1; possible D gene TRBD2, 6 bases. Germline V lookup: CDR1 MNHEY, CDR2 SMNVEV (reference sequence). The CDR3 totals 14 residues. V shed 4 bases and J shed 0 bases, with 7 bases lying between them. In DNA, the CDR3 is TGTGCCAGCAGTTGGGGGGACTCCTACAATGAGCAGTTCTTC. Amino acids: CASSWGDSYNEQFF.

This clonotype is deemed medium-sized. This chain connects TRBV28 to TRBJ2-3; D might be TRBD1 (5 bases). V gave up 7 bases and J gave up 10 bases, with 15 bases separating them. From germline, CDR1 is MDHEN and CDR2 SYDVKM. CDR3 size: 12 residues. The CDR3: CASTPPRGPQYF. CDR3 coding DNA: TGTGCCAGCACCCCCCCAAGGGGTCCGCAGTATTTT.

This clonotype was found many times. CDR3 sequence: CATSTGTLSSPLHF. In nucleotides, the CDR3 is TGTGCCACCTCGACCGGGACATTGAGCTCACCCCTCCACTTT. The rearrangement uses TRBV6-1 and TRBJ1-6; the D gene is possibly TRBD1 (6 bases). V lost 10 bases and J 10 bases, leaving 20 bases between the germline ends. The CDR3 consists of 14 residues. CDR1 and CDR2 (germline): MNHNS, SASEGT.

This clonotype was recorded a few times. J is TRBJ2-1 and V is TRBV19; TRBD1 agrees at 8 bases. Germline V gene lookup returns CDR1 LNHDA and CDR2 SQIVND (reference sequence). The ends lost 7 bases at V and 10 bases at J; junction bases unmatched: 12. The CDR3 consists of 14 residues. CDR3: CASNPGTGVVEQFF. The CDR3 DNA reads TGTGCCAGTAATCCCGGGACAGGCGTTGTAGAGCAGTTCTTC.

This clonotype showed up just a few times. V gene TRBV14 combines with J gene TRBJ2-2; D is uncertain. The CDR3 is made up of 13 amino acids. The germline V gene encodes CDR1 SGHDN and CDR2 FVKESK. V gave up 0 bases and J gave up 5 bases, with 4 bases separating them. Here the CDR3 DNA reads TGTGCCAGCAGCCAAGATCCGACCGGGGAGCTGTTTTTT. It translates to CASSQDPTGELFF.

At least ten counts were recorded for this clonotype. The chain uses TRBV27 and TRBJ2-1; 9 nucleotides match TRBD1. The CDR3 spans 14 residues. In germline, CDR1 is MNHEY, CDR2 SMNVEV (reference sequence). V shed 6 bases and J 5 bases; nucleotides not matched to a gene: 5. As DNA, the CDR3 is TGTGCCAGCAGGTTGGGACAGGGTAACAATGAGCAGTTCTTC. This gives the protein CASRLGQGNNEQFF.

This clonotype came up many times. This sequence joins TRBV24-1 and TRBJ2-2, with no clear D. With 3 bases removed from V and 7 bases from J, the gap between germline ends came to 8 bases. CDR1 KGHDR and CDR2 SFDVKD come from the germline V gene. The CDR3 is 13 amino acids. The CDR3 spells CATSDGSSGELFF. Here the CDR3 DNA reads TGTGCCACCAGTGATGGCTCCAGCGGGGAGCTGTTTTTT.